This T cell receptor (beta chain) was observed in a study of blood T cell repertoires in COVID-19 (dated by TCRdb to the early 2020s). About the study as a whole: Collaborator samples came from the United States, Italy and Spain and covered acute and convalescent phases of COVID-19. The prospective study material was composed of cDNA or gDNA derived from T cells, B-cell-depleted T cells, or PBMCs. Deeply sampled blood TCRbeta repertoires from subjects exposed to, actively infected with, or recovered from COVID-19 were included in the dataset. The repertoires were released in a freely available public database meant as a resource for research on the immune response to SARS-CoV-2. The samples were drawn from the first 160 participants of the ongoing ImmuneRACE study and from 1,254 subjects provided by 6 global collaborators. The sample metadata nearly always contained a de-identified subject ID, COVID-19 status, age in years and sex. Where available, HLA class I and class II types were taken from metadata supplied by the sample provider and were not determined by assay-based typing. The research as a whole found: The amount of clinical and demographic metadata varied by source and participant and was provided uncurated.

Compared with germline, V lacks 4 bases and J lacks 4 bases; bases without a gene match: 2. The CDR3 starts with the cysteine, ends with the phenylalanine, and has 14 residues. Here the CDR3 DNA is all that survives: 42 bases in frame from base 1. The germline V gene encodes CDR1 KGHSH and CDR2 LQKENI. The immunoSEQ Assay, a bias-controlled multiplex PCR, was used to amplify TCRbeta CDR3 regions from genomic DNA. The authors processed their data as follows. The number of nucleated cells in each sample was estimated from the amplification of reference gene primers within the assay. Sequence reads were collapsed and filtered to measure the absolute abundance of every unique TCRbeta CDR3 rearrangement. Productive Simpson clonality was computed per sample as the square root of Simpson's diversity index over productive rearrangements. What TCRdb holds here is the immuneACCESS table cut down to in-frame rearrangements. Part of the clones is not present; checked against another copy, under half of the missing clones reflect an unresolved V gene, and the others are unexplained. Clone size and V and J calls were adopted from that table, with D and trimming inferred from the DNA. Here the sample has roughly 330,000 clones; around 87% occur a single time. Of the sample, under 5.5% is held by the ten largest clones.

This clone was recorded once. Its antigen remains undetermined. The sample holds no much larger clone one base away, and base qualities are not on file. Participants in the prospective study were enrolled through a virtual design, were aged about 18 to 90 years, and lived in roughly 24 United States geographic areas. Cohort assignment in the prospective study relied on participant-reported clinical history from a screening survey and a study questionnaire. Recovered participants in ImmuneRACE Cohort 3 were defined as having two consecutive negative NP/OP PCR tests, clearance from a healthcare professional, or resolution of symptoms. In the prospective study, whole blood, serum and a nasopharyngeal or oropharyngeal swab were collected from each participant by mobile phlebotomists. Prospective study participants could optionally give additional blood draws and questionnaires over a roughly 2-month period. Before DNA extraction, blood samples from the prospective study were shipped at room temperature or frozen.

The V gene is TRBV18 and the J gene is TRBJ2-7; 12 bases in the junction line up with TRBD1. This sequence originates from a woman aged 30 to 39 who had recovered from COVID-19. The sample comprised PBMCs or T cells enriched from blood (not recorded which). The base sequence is TGTGCCAGCTCACTGGGACAGGGGGCTTACGAGCAGTACTTC. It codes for CASSLGQGAYEQYF.